Presented here are 21 T cell receptor beta chains from one specimen sequenced in a study of blood T cell repertoires in COVID-19. Method: immunoSEQ multiplex PCR; TCRdb's copy keeps in-frame clones and lacks some. The sample contains 450,000 or so clones, about nine tenths of which appear only once. Sample: PBMCs or T cells enriched from blood (not recorded which). These receptors originate from a man aged 18 to 35 who had recovered from COVID-19.

The chain employs TRBV7-9 and TRBJ1-1; D is uncertain. CDR1 and CDR2 from the germline V gene are SEHNR and FQNEAQ (reference sequence). There are 17 residues in the CDR3. V was cut by 7 bases and J by 0 bases, with 21 bases left in between. The chain's CDR3 is CASITSASGNLNTEAFF. The CDR3 region has the DNA TGTGCCAGCATCACCTCGGCGTCGGGTAATCTGAACACTGAAGCTTTCTTT. Filled out from reference TRBV7-9 and TRBJ1-1, the complete variable domain reads DTGVSQNPRHKITKRGQNVTFRCDPISEHNRLYWYRQTLGQGPEFLTYFQNEAQLEKSRLLSDRFSAERPKGSFSTLEIQRTEQGDSAMYLCASITSASGNLNTEAFFGQGTRLTVV.

The V call is TRBV21-1, the J call TRBJ1-6; TRBD1 reflects the table's D call only, with no check against the DNA. TRBV21-1 counts as a pseudogene. CDR3 length: 17 residues. CDR3 residues: CASSSPGSKKGYSPLHF. CDR3 nucleotides: TGTGCCAGCAGCTCTCCCGGGTCCAAAAAGGGGTATTCACCCCTCCACTTT.

The chain combines TRBV6-4 with TRBJ2-3; 8 nucleotides line up with TRBD2. Germline V gene sequence: CDR1 MRHNA, CDR2 SNTAGT. V trimming: 5 bases; J trimming: 4 bases; junction bases outside the gene matches: 11. The CDR3 totals 16 residues. CDR3 bases: TGTGCCAGCAGTAGGAGAAGCGGGAGTGGTTCAGATACGCAGTATTTT. This codes for CASSRRSGSGSDTQYF.

The rearrangement joins TRBV3-1 (or the pseudogene TRBV3-2) to TRBJ2-1; 8 nucleotides align to TRBD1. Trimming at V came to 6 bases and at J to 6 bases, leaving 7 bases not matched to a gene. CDR1 is LGHDT, CDR2 YNNKEL, per germline (reference sequence). The CDR3 is 14 amino acids. The CDR3 bases are TGTGCCAGCAGACGACAGGGGATAAGCAATGAGCAGTTCTTC. Translation: CASRRQGISNEQFF.

This sequence joins TRBV15 and TRBJ1-5; weak D call: TRBD1 (5 bases). CDR3 length equals 16 residues. Deletions cut 5 bases from V and 7 bases from J, with 21 bases between. Germline CDR1 LNHNV, CDR2 YYDKDF (reference sequence). The chain's CDR3 is CATSPGGARRIQPQHF. The CDR3 DNA sequence: TGTGCCACCAGCCCTGGTGGGGCGAGGCGGATCCAGCCCCAGCATTTT.

The J gene is TRBJ1-1, the V gene TRBV5-8, with 7 bases fitting TRBD1. The germline gives CDR1 SGHTS, CDR2 YDEGEE. J gave up 6 bases and V 5 bases, and 7 bases lay outside the gene matches. The CDR3 extends over 13 amino acids. CDR3 nucleotide sequence: TGTGCCAGCAGAAACAGGGGTTTTGCTGAAGCTTTCTTT. Translating gives CASRNRGFAEAFF.

This clone was counted a single time. The rearrangement links TRBV4-1 to TRBJ1-6, with 10 bases identical to TRBD1. V gave up 1 base and J gave up 7 bases; unmatched junction bases: 4. CDR1 MGHRA and CDR2 YSYEKL come from the germline V gene. The length of the CDR3 is 16 residues. For the CDR3, the DNA is TGCGCCAGCAGCCAAGCCCCGGGACAGGGGAATTCACCCCTCCACTTT. This codes for CASSQAPGQGNSPLHF.

J is TRBJ1-4 and V is TRBV2; D remains unclear. CDR1 is SNHLY and CDR2 is FYNNEI in the germline V gene. The V end lost 6 bases, the J end lost 8 bases, and 16 bases lay between the germline ends. The CDR3 runs 14 residues. This CDR3 is CASSPRGVAEKLFF. CDR3 nucleotide sequence: TGTGCCAGCAGCCCCCGTGGAGTAGCGGAAAAACTGTTTTTT.

The table lists this clone with a few counts. This rearrangement joins TRBV29-1 to TRBJ1-1, with 9 bases matching TRBD1. Germline V gives CDR1 SQVTM, CDR2 ANQGSEA. The V segment lost 6 bases and the J segment 1 base; nucleotides outside the gene matches: 15. CDR3 length: 17 residues. The CDR3 DNA sequence: TGCAGCGTGGGGGGTGGACAGGGGTCGACCTGGAACACTGAAGCTTTCTTT. Protein product: CSVGGGQGSTWNTEAFF.

This clone was detected a few times. This chain joins TRBV10-1 and TRBJ1-3, with 10 bases that match TRBD1. CDR3 size: 15 residues. Germline V gives CDR1 WNHNN, CDR2 SYGVQD (reference sequence). With V trimmed by 7 bases and J by 0 bases, 3 bases remained unmatched. Here the CDR3 DNA reads TGCGCCAGCAACGGGACAGGGGCCTCTGGAAACACCATATATTTT. As protein: CASNGTGASGNTIYF.

The chain has TRBV19 and TRBJ2-3; 14 bases are a match to TRBD2. The CDR3 is 17 residues long. CDR1 and CDR2 from the germline V gene are LNHDA and SQIVND (reference sequence). Trimming at V came to 3 bases and at J to 7 bases, leaving 9 bases not matched to a gene. CDR3 DNA: TGTGCCAGTAGTATTTTGGGACTAGCGGGGGCCGAGAATACGCAGTATTTT. This sequence encodes CASSILGLAGAENTQYF.

The V call is TRBV29-1, the J call TRBJ2-1; 9 bases align to TRBD1. Losses at the gene ends were 6 bases for V and 8 bases for J; bases not matched to a gene: 14. The germline gives CDR1 SQVTM, CDR2 ANQGSEA. The CDR3 is 15 amino acids. Here the CDR3 DNA reads TGCAGCGTGCAACCGGACAGGGGCCCTTCGCATGAGCAGTTCTTC. Protein sequence: CSVQPDRGPSHEQFF.

This clone has only one observation. J is TRBJ2-3 and V is TRBV7-9; a weak D match, TRBD2 (6 bases). Trimming shortened V by 2 bases and J by 3 bases, and 9 bases separated the two germline ends. The CDR3 length is 14 residues. From germline, CDR1 is SEHNR and CDR2 FQNEAQ (reference sequence). CDR3 nucleotide sequence: TGTGCCAGCAGCTTAAGCGGAGGGACAGATACGCAGTATTTT. Its translation: CASSLSGGTDTQYF.

The J gene is TRBJ2-7, the V gene TRBV18; D uncertain. The CDR3 is 14 residues long. V was pared by 1 base and J by 2 bases, with 9 bases between. The germline V gene has CDR1 KGHSH and CDR2 LQKENI. The CDR3 reads CASSPRQAAYEQYF. The CDR3 DNA reads TGTGCCAGCTCACCACGGCAGGCTGCCTACGAGCAGTACTTC.

The gene calls are TRBV11-2 and TRBJ1-4; D is undetermined. Germline V gene lookup returns CDR1 SGHAT and CDR2 FQNNGV. CDR3 size: 15 residues. V lost 1 base and J 7 bases, leaving 13 bases between the germline ends. In nucleotides, the CDR3 is TGTGCCAGCAGCTTAGGGGCGAACCGGCTTGAAAAACTGTTTTTT. Translating gives CASSLGANRLEKLFF.

The CDR3 nucleotides are TGTGCCAGCCCGTCCGGGACAGCGAATTCACCCCTCCACTTT. It is translated as CASPSGTANSPLHF. The chain couples TRBV2 to TRBJ1-6, with 7 positions matching TRBD1. Germline CDR1 is SNHLY and CDR2 is FYNNEI. The CDR3 is made up of 14 amino acids. V lost 8 bases, J lost 7 bases, and 8 bases stayed unmatched.

The chain carries TRBV19 and TRBJ2-3, with a tentative D call TRBD2 (6 bases). This CDR3 is built from 14 residues. Germline V gene data show CDR1 as LNHDA and CDR2 as SQIVND (reference sequence). With 5 bases removed from V and 3 bases from J, the gap between germline ends came to 12 bases. CDR3 amino acids: CASSRAGITDTQYF. In nucleotides, the CDR3 is TGTGCCAGTAGTCGGGCGGGAATTACAGATACGCAGTATTTT.

This chain uses TRBV19 with TRBJ1-5; TRBD1 matches 8 bases. The J segment lost 6 bases and the V segment lost 3 bases, leaving 7 bases of the junction unmatched. Per germline, CDR1 LNHDA and CDR2 SQIVND (reference sequence). The CDR3 consists of 15 residues. The CDR3 here is CASSIGQGGGQPQHF. The CDR3 DNA reads TGTGCCAGTAGTATCGGACAGGGTGGCGGTCAGCCCCAGCATTTT.

V is TRBV28 and J is TRBJ1-1, with D unresolved. This CDR3 is 12 amino acids long. V lost 6 bases and J lost 1, with 6 bases in between. Germline CDR1 reads MDHEN; CDR2 reads SYDVKM. In DNA, the CDR3 is TGTGCCAGCAGCTCACAGAACACTGAAGCTTTCTTT. This gives the protein CASSSQNTEAFF.

The V gene is TRBV4-1, the J gene TRBJ2-1, with TRBD1 matching 12 bases. Germline V gives CDR1 MGHRA, CDR2 YSYEKL. This CDR3 has 17 residues. The V segment lost 4 bases and the J segment 5 bases; nucleotides outside the gene matches: 9. The chain's CDR3 is CASSPGWDRGRDNEQFF. The DNA of the CDR3 is TGCGCCAGCAGCCCCGGTTGGGACAGGGGGCGCGACAATGAGCAGTTCTTC.

This chain links TRBV11-2 with TRBJ2-1; 10 bases agree with TRBD2. Germline V lookup: CDR1 SGHAT, CDR2 FQNNGV. V lost 5 bases and J lost 5; bases outside the gene matches: 12. This CDR3 is built from 17 residues. The CDR3 coding sequence is TGTGCCAGCAGCCTAGTGGGACTAGCGATGGGACACAATGAGCAGTTCTTC. As protein: CASSLVGLAMGHNEQFF.